This T cell receptor beta chain was retrieved from a study of shared clonotypes between healthy human individuals. A note on this clone: The identical CDR3 is also encoded by other nucleotide sequences in the sample.

Data came from immunoSEQ multiplex PCR; TCRdb stores just in-frame clones and leaves some out. The repertoire consists of fewer than 3 million clones, with under 95% occurring once and the leading ten covering more than 0.35%. The germline V and J ends were trimmed by 4 bases and 5 bases, with 4 bases remaining between them. The CDR3 extends over 11 amino acids. Germline V gene data show CDR1 as MDHEN and CDR2 as SYDVKM. The sequenced sample was naive CD4+ T cells from PBMCs. Subset denoted: CD45RA+ positively selected. The chain employs TRBV28 and TRBJ2-3; D remains unclear. This receptor was taken from a man aged 18-30 years in good health. Some clones in this sample may be carry-over from other donors' samples. CDR3 nucleotide sequence: TGTGCCAGCAGTTCGCGAGATACGCAGTATTTT. As protein: CASSSRDTQYF.